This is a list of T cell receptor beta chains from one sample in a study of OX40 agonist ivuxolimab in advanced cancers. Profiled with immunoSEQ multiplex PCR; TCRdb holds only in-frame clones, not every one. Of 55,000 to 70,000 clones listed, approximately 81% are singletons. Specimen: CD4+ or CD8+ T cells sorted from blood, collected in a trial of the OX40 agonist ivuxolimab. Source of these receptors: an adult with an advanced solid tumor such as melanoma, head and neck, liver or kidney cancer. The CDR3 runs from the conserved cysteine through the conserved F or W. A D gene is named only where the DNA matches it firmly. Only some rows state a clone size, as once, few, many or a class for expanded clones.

CDR3aa: CAISPTHSTGNEQYF; CDR3nt: TGTGCCATCAGTCCCACCCACAGTACCGGGAACGAGCAGTACTTC; v_gene: TRBV10-3; j_gene: TRBJ2-7; abundance: .; d_gene: .
CDR3aa: CASSRGTKGTGELFF; CDR3nt: TGCGCCAGCAGCCGGGGGACTAAAGGAACCGGGGAGCTGTTTTTT; v_gene: TRBV5-1; j_gene: TRBJ2-2; abundance: .; d_gene: TRBD2
CDR3aa: CARAKGPDTQYF; CDR3nt: TGTGCCAGGGCGAAGGGTCCAGATACGCAGTATTTT; v_gene: TRBV19; j_gene: TRBJ2-3; abundance: .; d_gene: .
CDR3aa: CASSLATWETQYF; CDR3nt: TGTGCCAGCAGCTTAGCCACCTGGGAGACCCAGTACTTC; v_gene: TRBV7-9; j_gene: TRBJ2-5; abundance: .; d_gene: .
CDR3aa: CASSLLRDTIYF; CDR3nt: TGTGCCAGCAGCTTACTCCGGGACACCATATATTTT; v_gene: TRBV7-6; j_gene: TRBJ1-3; abundance: .; d_gene: .
CDR3aa: CASSLGTGGYAGELFF; CDR3nt: TGCGCCAGCAGCTTGGGGACAGGGGGATACGCCGGGGAGCTGTTTTTT; v_gene: TRBV5-1; j_gene: TRBJ2-2; abundance: .; d_gene: TRBD1
CDR3aa: CASSLAGVTTPLHF; CDR3nt: TGCGCCAGCAGCTTGGCCGGTGTAACGACACCCCTCCACTTT; v_gene: TRBV5-1; j_gene: TRBJ1-6; abundance: .; d_gene: .
CDR3aa: CASKRGNYGYTF; CDR3nt: TGTGCCAGCAAAAGGGGGAACTATGGCTACACCTTC; v_gene: TRBV2; j_gene: TRBJ1-2; abundance: .; d_gene: .
CDR3aa: CATSSQHNTEAFF; CDR3nt: TGTGCCACCAGCAGCCAGCACAACACTGAAGCTTTCTTT; v_gene: TRBV15; j_gene: TRBJ1-1; abundance: .; d_gene: .
CDR3aa: CASSFRVYQPQHF; CDR3nt: TGTGCCAGTAGTTTCAGGGTCTATCAGCCCCAGCATTTT; v_gene: TRBV19; j_gene: TRBJ1-5; abundance: few; d_gene: .
CDR3aa: CATSRSTQGTGELFF; CDR3nt: TGTGCCACCAGCAGATCCACACAGGGCACCGGGGAGCTGTTTTTT; v_gene: TRBV15; j_gene: TRBJ2-2; abundance: .; d_gene: .
CDR3aa: CASSLGQGNIQYF; CDR3nt: TGCGCCAGCAGCTTGGGACAGGGAAACATTCAGTACTTC; v_gene: TRBV5-1; j_gene: TRBJ2-4; abundance: .; d_gene: TRBD1
CDR3aa: CATSRYGLDTGELFF; CDR3nt: TGTGCCACCAGCCGCTACGGGCTCGACACCGGGGAGCTGTTTTTT; v_gene: TRBV15; j_gene: TRBJ2-2; abundance: .; d_gene: .
CDR3aa: CASSPSVSSYEQYF; CDR3nt: TGTGCCAGCAGCCCCTCAGTTAGCTCCTACGAGCAGTACTTC; v_gene: TRBV7-9; j_gene: TRBJ2-7; abundance: once; d_gene: .
CDR3aa: CASSLFASAVYNEQFF; CDR3nt: TGTGCCAGCAGCCTCTTCGCTAGCGCGGTCTACAATGAGCAGTTCTTC; v_gene: TRBV7-3; j_gene: TRBJ2-1; abundance: .; d_gene: .
CDR3aa: CASSPLSGYTDTQYF; CDR3nt: TGTGCCAGTAGTCCCCTTAGCGGCTACACAGATACGCAGTATTTT; v_gene: TRBV19; j_gene: TRBJ2-3; abundance: once; d_gene: .
CDR3aa: CASSAGLAANTEAFF; CDR3nt: TGTGCCAGCAGCGCCGGGTTGGCAGCGAACACTGAAGCTTTCTTT; v_gene: TRBV9; j_gene: TRBJ1-1; abundance: .; d_gene: .
CDR3aa: CASSRRDRGRLDGYTF; CDR3nt: TGTGCCAGCAGCCGGCGGGACAGGGGGAGACTTGATGGCTACACCTTC; v_gene: TRBV5-6; j_gene: TRBJ1-2; abundance: .; d_gene: TRBD1
CDR3aa: CASSLGDGDEQFF; CDR3nt: TGTGCCAGCAGCTTAGGTGACGGAGATGAGCAGTTCTTC; v_gene: TRBV7-9; j_gene: TRBJ2-1; abundance: .; d_gene: .
CDR3aa: CASSLGQGGGYTF; CDR3nt: TGTGCCAGCAGCTTGGGACAGGGGGGTGGCTACACCTTC; v_gene: TRBV11-2; j_gene: TRBJ1-2; abundance: .; d_gene: TRBD1
CDR3aa: CASPLKGLDYEQYF; CDR3nt: TGTGCCAGCCCCCTAAAAGGTCTGGACTACGAGCAGTACTTC; v_gene: TRBV9; j_gene: TRBJ2-7; abundance: .; d_gene: .
CDR3aa: CASSLPGRGNEKLFF; CDR3nt: TGTGCCAGCAGTTTACCAGGGCGAGGAAATGAAAAACTGTTTTTT; v_gene: TRBV28; j_gene: TRBJ1-4; abundance: .; d_gene: .
CDR3aa: CASSQVVTGTNSNQPQHF; CDR3nt: TGTGCCAGCAGCCAGGTGGTCACAGGGACGAATAGCAATCAGCCCCAGCATTTT; v_gene: TRBV7-9; j_gene: TRBJ1-5; abundance: .; d_gene: .
CDR3aa: CASSLQPGNTIYF; CDR3nt: TGTGCCAGCAGCTTACAGCCCGGAAACACCATATATTTT; v_gene: TRBV7-6; j_gene: TRBJ1-3; abundance: .; d_gene: .
CDR3aa: CASSSGQVGRYEQYF; CDR3nt: TGTGCCAGCAGCTCGGGACAGGTTGGAAGGTACGAGCAGTACTTC; v_gene: TRBV5-4; j_gene: TRBJ2-7; abundance: .; d_gene: TRBD1
CDR3aa: CASSFYNEQFF; CDR3nt: TGTGCCAGCAGCTTCTACAATGAGCAGTTCTTC; v_gene: TRBV7-9; j_gene: TRBJ2-1; abundance: .; d_gene: .
CDR3aa: CAWRNGGSPLHF; CDR3nt: TGTGCCTGGAGAAATGGAGGATCACCCCTCCACTTT; v_gene: TRBV30; j_gene: TRBJ1-6; abundance: .; d_gene: .
CDR3aa: CASSRGIDSNQPQHF; CDR3nt: TGTGCCAGCAGCAGGGGGATAGACAGCAATCAGCCCCAGCATTTT; v_gene: TRBV7-8; j_gene: TRBJ1-5; abundance: .; d_gene: .
CDR3aa: CASRNRANTGELFF; CDR3nt: TGTGCCAGCCGGAACAGGGCGAACACCGGGGAGCTGTTTTTT; v_gene: TRBV2; j_gene: TRBJ2-2; abundance: .; d_gene: .
CDR3aa: CASSVGGRADHEQYF; CDR3nt: TGTGCCAGCAGCGTAGGCGGGAGGGCCGATCACGAGCAGTACTTC; v_gene: TRBV9; j_gene: TRBJ2-7; abundance: .; d_gene: TRBD2
CDR3aa: CASSTTSLSYEQYF; CDR3nt: TGTGCCAGCAGTACAACTAGCTTATCCTACGAGCAGTACTTC; v_gene: TRBV2; j_gene: TRBJ2-7; abundance: .; d_gene: .
CDR3aa: CASGGQGAPTGELFF; CDR3nt: TGTGCCTCCGGGGGACAGGGGGCGCCTACCGGGGAGCTGTTTTTT; v_gene: TRBV30; j_gene: TRBJ2-2; abundance: .; d_gene: TRBD1
CDR3aa: CASRPGQGAPGELFF; CDR3nt: TGTGCCAGCAGACCGGGACAGGGGGCGCCCGGGGAGCTGTTTTTT; v_gene: TRBV7-9; j_gene: TRBJ2-2; abundance: .; d_gene: TRBD1
CDR3aa: CASTHGETNQPQHF; CDR3nt: TGTGCCAGCACACACGGAGAAACCAATCAGCCCCAGCATTTT; v_gene: TRBV28; j_gene: TRBJ1-5; abundance: .; d_gene: .